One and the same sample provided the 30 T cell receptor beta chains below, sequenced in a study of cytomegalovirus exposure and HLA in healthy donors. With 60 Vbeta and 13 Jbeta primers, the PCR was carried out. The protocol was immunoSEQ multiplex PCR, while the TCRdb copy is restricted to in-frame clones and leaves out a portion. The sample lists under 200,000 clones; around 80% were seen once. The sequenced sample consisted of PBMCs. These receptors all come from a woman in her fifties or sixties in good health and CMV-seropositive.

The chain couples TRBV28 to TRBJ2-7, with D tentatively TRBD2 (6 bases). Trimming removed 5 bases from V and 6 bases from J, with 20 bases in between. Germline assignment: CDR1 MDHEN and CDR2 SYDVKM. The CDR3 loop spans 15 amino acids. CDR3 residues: CASSLRGTETLEQYF. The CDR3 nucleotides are TGTGCCAGCAGTCTTCGAGGGACTGAAACCCTCGAGCAGTACTTC.

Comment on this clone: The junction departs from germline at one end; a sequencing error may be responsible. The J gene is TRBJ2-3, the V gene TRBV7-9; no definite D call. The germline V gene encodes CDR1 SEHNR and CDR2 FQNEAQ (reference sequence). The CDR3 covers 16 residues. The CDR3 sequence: CSSSLVERGSTDTQYF. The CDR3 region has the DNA TGTTCCAGCAGCTTAGTCGAGCGCGGAAGCACAGATACGCAGTATTTT.

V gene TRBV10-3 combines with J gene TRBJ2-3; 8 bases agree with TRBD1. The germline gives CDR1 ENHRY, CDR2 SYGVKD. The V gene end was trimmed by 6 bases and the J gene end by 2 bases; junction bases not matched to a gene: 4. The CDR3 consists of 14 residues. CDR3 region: CAISRTGSTDTQYF. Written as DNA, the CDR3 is TGTGCCATCAGCCGGACAGGGTCCACAGATACGCAGTATTTT.

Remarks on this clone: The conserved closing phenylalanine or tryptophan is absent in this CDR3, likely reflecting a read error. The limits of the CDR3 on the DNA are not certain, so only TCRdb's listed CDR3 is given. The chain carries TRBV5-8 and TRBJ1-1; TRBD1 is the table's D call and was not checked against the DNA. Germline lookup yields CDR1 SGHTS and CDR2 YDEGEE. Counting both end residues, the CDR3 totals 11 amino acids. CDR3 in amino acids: CASASPPGHLL.

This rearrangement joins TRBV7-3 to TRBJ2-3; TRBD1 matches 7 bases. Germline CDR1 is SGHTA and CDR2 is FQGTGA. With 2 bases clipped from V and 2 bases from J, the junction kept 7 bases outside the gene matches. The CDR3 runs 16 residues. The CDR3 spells CASSLVGGVPTDTQYF. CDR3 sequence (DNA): TGTGCCAGCAGCTTAGTAGGGGGCGTTCCCACAGATACGCAGTATTTT.

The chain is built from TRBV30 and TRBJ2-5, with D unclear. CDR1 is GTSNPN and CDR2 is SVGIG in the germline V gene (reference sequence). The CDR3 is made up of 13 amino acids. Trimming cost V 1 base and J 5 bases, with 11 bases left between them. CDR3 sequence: CAWSELLGETQYF. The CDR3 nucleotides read TGTGCCTGGAGTGAATTGTTGGGCGAGACCCAGTACTTC.

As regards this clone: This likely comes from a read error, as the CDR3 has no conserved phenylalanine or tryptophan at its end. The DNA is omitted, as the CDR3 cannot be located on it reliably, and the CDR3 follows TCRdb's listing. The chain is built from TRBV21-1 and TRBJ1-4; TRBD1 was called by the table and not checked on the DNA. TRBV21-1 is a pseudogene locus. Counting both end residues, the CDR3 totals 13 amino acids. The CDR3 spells CASSRGGLLGQGG.

CDR3 protein: CASSHFTGEKLFF. CDR3 bases: TGTGCCAGCAGCCATTTTACCGGTGAAAAACTGTTTTTT. The V and J genes are TRBV7-9 and TRBJ1-4; D call uncertain. Germline lookup yields CDR1 SEHNR and CDR2 FQNEAQ (reference sequence). Trimming stripped 5 bases from V and 7 bases from J, with 11 bases between. The CDR3 totals 13 residues.

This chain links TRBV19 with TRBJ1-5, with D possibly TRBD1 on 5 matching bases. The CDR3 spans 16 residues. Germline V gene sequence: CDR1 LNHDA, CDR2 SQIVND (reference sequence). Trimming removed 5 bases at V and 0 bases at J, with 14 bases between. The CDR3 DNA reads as TGTGCCAGTAGTTCTGGACACCAATATAGCAATCAGCCCCAGCATTTT. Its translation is CASSSGHQYSNQPQHF.

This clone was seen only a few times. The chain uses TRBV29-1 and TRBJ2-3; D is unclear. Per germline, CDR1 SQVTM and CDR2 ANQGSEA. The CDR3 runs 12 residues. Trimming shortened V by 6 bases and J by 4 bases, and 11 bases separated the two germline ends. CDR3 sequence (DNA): TGCAGCGTGGGCCCCTCGGCAGATACGCAGTATTTT. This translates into CSVGPSADTQYF.

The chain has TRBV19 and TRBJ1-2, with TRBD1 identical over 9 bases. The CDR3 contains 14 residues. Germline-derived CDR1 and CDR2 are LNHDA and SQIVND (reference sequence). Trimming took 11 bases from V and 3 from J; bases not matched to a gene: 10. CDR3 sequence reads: CAVQTGGYYYGYTF. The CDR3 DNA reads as TGTGCCGTCCAGACAGGGGGATACTACTATGGCTACACCTTC.

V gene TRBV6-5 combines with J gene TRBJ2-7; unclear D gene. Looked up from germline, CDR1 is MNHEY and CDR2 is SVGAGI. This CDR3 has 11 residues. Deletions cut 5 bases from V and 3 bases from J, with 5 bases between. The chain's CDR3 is CASSTYYEQYF. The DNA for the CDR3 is TGTGCCAGCAGTACTTACTACGAGCAGTACTTC.

This chain's CDR3 is CASSQGSGYEQYF. Written as DNA, the CDR3 is TGTGCCAGCTCACAGGGGTCTGGATACGAGCAGTACTTC. The chain is built from TRBV18 and TRBJ2-7, with D perhaps matching TRBD1 (5 bases). Trimming stripped 4 bases from V and 4 bases from J, with 11 bases between. CDR1 and CDR2 from the germline V gene are KGHSH and LQKENI. This CDR3 has 13 amino acids.

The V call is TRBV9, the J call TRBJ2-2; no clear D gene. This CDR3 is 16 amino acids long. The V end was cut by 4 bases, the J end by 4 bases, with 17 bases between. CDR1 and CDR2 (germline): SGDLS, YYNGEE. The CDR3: CASSPPLAESTGELFF. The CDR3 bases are TGTGCCAGCAGCCCCCCTCTGGCGGAGTCCACCGGGGAGCTGTTTTTT.

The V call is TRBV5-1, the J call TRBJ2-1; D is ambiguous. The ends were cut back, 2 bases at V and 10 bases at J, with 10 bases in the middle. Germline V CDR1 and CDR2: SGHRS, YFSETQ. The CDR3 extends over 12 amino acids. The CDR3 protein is CASSFESGEQFF. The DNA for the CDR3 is TGCGCCAGCAGCTTTGAATCAGGCGAGCAGTTCTTC.

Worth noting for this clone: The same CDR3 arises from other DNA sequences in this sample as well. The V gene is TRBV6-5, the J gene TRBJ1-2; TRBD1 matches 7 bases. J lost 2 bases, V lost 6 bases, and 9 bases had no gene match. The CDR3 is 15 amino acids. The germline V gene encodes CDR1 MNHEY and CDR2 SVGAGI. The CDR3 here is CASRTPGQTNYGYTF. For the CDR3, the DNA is TGTGCCAGCAGAACCCCGGGACAGACGAACTATGGCTACACCTTC.

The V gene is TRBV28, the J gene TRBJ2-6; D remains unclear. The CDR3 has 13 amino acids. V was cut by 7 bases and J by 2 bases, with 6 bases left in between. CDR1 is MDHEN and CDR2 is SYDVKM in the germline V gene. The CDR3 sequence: CASTVAGANVLTF. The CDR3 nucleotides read TGTGCCAGCACGGTAGCTGGGGCCAACGTCCTGACTTTC.

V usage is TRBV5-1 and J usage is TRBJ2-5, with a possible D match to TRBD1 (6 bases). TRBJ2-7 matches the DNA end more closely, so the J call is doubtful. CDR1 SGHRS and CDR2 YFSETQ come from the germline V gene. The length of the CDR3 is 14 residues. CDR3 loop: CASSLVQGSYEQYF. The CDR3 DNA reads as TGCGCCAGCAGCTTGGTACAGGGCTCCTACGAGCAGTACTTC.

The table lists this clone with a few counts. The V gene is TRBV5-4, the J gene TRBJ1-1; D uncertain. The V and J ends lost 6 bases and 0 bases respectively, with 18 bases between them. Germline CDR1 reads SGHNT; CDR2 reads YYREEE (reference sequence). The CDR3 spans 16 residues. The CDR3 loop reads CASTPGLSSMNTEAFF. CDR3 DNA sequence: TGTGCCAGCACCCCTGGGCTATCCTCTATGAACACTGAAGCTTTCTTT.

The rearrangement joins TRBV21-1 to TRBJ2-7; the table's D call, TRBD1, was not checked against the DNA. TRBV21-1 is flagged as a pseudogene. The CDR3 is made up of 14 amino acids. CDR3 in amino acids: CASTGTVSTYEQYF. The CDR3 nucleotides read TGTGCCAGCACGGGGACAGTCAGTACCTACGAGCAGTACTTC.

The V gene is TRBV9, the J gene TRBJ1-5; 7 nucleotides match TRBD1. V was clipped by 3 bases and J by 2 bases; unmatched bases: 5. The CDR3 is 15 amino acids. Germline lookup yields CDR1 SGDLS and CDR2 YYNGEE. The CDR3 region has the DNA TGTGCCAGCAGCGCTGGGACAGTCGGCAATCAGCCCCAGCATTTT. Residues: CASSAGTVGNQPQHF.

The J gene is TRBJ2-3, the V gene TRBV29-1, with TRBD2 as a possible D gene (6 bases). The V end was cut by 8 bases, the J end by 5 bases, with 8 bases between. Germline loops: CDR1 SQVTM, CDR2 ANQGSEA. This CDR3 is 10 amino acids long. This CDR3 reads CSLGGDTQYF. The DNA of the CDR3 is TGCAGCTTGGGAGGAGATACGCAGTATTTT.

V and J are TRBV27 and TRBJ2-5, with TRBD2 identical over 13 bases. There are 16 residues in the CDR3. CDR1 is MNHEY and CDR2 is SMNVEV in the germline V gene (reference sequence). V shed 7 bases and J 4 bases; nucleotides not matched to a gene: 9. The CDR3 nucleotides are TGTGCCAGCACCGCCGTACTAGCGGGGGGGCTAGAGACCCAGTACTTC. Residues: CASTAVLAGGLETQYF.

The CDR3 loop is CASSLRDRGREQYF. CDR3 coding DNA: TGTGCCAGTAGTCTCCGGGACAGGGGCCGCGAGCAGTACTTC. The rearrangement uses TRBV19 and TRBJ2-7; 10 bases match TRBD1. Germline assignment: CDR1 LNHDA and CDR2 SQIVND (reference sequence). Losses at the gene ends were 5 bases for V and 6 bases for J; bases not matched to a gene: 7. The CDR3 runs 14 residues.

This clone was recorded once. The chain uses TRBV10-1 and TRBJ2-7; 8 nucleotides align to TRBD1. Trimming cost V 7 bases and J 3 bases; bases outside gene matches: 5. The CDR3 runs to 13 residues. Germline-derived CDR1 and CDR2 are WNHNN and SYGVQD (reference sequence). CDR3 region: CASTGTGLYEQYF. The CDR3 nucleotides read TGCGCCAGCACCGGGACAGGCCTCTACGAGCAGTACTTC.

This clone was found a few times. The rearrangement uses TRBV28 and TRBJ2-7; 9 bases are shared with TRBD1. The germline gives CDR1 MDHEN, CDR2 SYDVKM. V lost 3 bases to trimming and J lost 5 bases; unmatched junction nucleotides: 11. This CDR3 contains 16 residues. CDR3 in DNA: TGTGCCAGCAGTTTTAGTCGGTGGGACAGGGCCAACGAGCAGTACTTC. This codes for CASSFSRWDRANEQYF.

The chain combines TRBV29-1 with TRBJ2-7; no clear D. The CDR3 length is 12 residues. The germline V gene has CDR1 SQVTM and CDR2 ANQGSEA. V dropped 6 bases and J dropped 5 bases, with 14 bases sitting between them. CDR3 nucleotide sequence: TGCAGCGTAGCCGCCCCCCCGGACGAGCAGTACTTC. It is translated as CSVAAPPDEQYF.

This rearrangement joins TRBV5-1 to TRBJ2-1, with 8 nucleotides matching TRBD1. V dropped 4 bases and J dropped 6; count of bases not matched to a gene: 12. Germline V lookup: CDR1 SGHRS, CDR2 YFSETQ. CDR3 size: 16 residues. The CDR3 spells CASSAPDRDLANEQFF. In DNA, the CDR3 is TGCGCCAGCAGCGCACCGGACAGGGATTTGGCCAATGAGCAGTTCTTC.

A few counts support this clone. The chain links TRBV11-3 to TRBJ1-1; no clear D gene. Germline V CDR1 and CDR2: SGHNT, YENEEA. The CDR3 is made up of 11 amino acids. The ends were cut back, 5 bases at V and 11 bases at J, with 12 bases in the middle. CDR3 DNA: TGTGCCAGCAGCCCCCCTCGGGAGGCTTTCTTT. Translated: CASSPPREAFF.

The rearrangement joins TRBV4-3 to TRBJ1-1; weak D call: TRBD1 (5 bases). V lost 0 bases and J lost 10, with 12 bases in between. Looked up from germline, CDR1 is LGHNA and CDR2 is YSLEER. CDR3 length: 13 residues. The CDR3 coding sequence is TGCGCCAGCAGCCAAGATGGTCAGGGCTTAGCTTTCTTT. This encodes CASSQDGQGLAFF.